In its sample, the clone carrying this T cell receptor beta chain was seen a few times. What it recognizes is unknown. These data are taken from a study of T-cell memory formation after mild COVID-19. General study points: The study found balanced CD4/CD8 in clones contracting day 15 to 85 and a CD4+ lean in later expanders. Whether second-wave clones peaking at day 37 were SARS-CoV-2 specific went unconfirmed. CM and EM subsets held most contracting CD4+ clones; EMRA held CD8+ ones.

The germline V gene has CDR1 MNHEY and CDR2 SMNVEV (reference sequence). V lost 3 bases, J lost 3 bases, and 13 bases lay in between. The CDR3 contains 15 residues. The TCR alpha and TCR beta cDNA libraries, bearing sample barcodes and UMIs, were generated by 5'RACE using constant-segment primers. MiXCR, applied by TCRdb to the 5' RACE reads, yields one record per CDR3 protein. Of just over 400,000 distinct CDR3 sequences in the sample, around 22% were seen once. The TCR comes from an adult woman who had mild COVID-19 (a few samples of this study predate the infection). Cell type and time point are not known. This sequence joins TRBV27 and TRBJ2-3, with a weak D call TRBD1 (6 bases). Sequences were obtained from PBMCs or a T cell subset sorted from them (not recorded which). The CDR3 sequence: CASSLDLRGTDTQYF. Here the CDR3 DNA reads TGTGCCAGCAGTTTGGATTTGAGGGGGACAGATACGCAGTATTTT.